This record looks at one T cell receptor beta chain sequence and its context. The antigen remains unidentified. These data come from a study of cytomegalovirus exposure and HLA in healthy donors. Study conclusions and caveats: Usually a TCR sequence was rare, but some public TCRs were found in many donors. Most subjects' HLA-A and HLA-B alleles were reportedly predicted from TCR beta sequences. Across HLA loci, a later analysis found differing TCR association rates, with DRB1 most and HLA-C fewest. Later on, a genetic analysis was performed. It linked a missense variant in DCLRE1C with V- and J-gene trimming of TCR beta.

V lost 1 base and J 1 base, leaving 10 bases between the germline ends. Germline CDR1 KGHSH, CDR2 LQKENI. The CDR3 has 15 amino acids. PCR used 60 Vbeta primers and 13 Jbeta primers. The table came from immunoSEQ multiplex PCR; TCRdb's copy has only in-frame clones and leaves some out. The sample contains fewer than 200,000 clones, over 80% of which appear only once. The sample comprised PBMCs. The rearrangement uses TRBV18 and TRBJ1-2, with D perhaps TRBD1 (5 bases). This TCR derives from a human donor in good health. CDR3 DNA sequence: TGTGCCAGCTCACCACGTTCTCAGGGTAACTATGGCTACACCTTC. Translated: CASSPRSQGNYGYTF.